The clone carrying this T cell receptor (beta chain) was counted at least ten times. Antigen: not known. This CDR3 contains 12 residues. V was clipped by 7 bases and J by 3 bases; unmatched bases: 4. Looked up from germline, CDR1 is SQVTM and CDR2 is ANQGSEA. The sample comes from a study of CD8 T cells in ankylosing spondylitis. Study-wide results and limits: Reportedly, disease-linked clones are significantly enriched in ankylosing spondylitis patients' matched synovial fluid. Seemingly characteristic of ankylosing spondylitis blood was a TCR beta motif consisting of about 8 highly homologous variants.

MiXCR was run by TCRdb on the 5' RACE reads, yielding one entry per CDR3 protein. The sample has fewer than 250,000 distinct CDR3 sequences, under 12% seen once; the top ten hold about 2.8%. Sequencing was performed on blood, either unsorted or a sorted T cell fraction (not recorded which). The chain is built from TRBV29-1 and TRBJ1-1; 8 nucleotides agree with TRBD1. The TCR originated in a male donor with ankylosing spondylitis or in good health (not recorded which). CDR3 in DNA: TGCAGCGGTGGACAGGGTTACACTGAAGCTTTCTTT. This encodes CSGGQGYTEAFF.